Listed below are T cell receptor beta chains from one sample, sequenced in a study of T cell responses to AZD1222 COVID-19 vaccine. The assay was immunoSEQ multiplex PCR, and TCRdb's table has in-frame clones only and misses some. The data hold roughly 100,000 clones, with around 86% observed a single time. This specimen was peripheral blood, taken on day 0 of AZD1222 vaccination. The receptors shown here come from an adult in good health. Each CDR3 is given without its conserved first and last residue.

v_gene: TRBV18; CDR3aa: ASSPTVAKNIQY
v_gene: TRBV2; CDR3aa: ASRRTVGYGYT
v_gene: TRBV7-2; CDR3aa: ASSLVWDIAYGYT
v_gene: TRBV6-5; CDR3aa: ASSSGWNEQF
v_gene: TRBV3-1/TRBV3-2; CDR3aa: ASSPAPWGGNTIY
v_gene: TRBV7-9; CDR3aa: ASSSSSGRANNEQY
v_gene: TRBV6-5; CDR3aa: ASRNSGANTEAF
v_gene: TRBV6-5; CDR3aa: ASSYSRPTANQPQH
v_gene: TRBV9; CDR3aa: ASSAERRPDTQY
v_gene: TRBV2; CDR3aa: ASSRGGTGNTIY
v_gene: TRBV7-9; CDR3aa: ASSLGGPRDTEAF
v_gene: TRBV5-1; CDR3aa: ASSLEDGAEAF
v_gene: TRBV5-4; CDR3aa: ASSPGQAGGPGYEQY
v_gene: TRBV7-8; CDR3aa: ASSLISDYGYT
v_gene: TRBV19; CDR3aa: ASSPERTVITDTQY
v_gene: TRBV5-1; CDR3aa: ASSRGTSDYEQY
v_gene: TRBV7-9; CDR3aa: ASSPRDRTYEQY
v_gene: TRBV14; CDR3aa: ASSHGQGRTEAF
v_gene: TRBV9; CDR3aa: ASSVEGIQGAVGANVLT
v_gene: TRBV10-3; CDR3aa: AITGLQGGYT
v_gene: TRBV24-1; CDR3aa: ATSEIARRGFADTQY
v_gene: TRBV29-1; CDR3aa: SVELAEGTDTQY
v_gene: TRBV28; CDR3aa: ASSLRRPYEQY
v_gene: TRBV28; CDR3aa: ASSPGLAGIEQY
v_gene: TRBV4-2; CDR3aa: ASSQDLRLAGDTGELF
v_gene: TRBV6-5; CDR3aa: ASSLGQYSNQPQH
v_gene: TRBV28; CDR3aa: ASSLPGRGNEQF
v_gene: TRBV12-3/TRBV12-4; CDR3aa: ASRTSGSYEQY
v_gene: TRBV7-2; CDR3aa: ASRNKVRGSQETQY
v_gene: TRBV2; CDR3aa: ASTARSNQPQH
v_gene: TRBV3-1/TRBV3-2; CDR3aa: ASSQDFGGTYNSPLH
v_gene: TRBV3-1/TRBV3-2; CDR3aa: ASSRTGTENIQY
v_gene: TRBV7-9; CDR3aa: ASSLQNTEAF
v_gene: TRBV4-1; CDR3aa: ASSHLFRGQGSYEQY
v_gene: TRBV28; CDR3aa: ASSFSRGIGTNEKLF
v_gene: TRBV5-5; CDR3aa: ASSLTVISYGYT
v_gene: TRBV28; CDR3aa: ASIGERSSYEQY
v_gene: TRBV5-6; CDR3aa: ASTRGGLFTIY
v_gene: TRBV4-3; CDR3aa: ASSPGTADTQY
v_gene: TRBV5-4; CDR3aa: ASSFNSGTSSYNEQF
v_gene: TRBV27; CDR3aa: ASSESTSGGVGGEQY
v_gene: TRBV19; CDR3aa: ASTPRDRPSYGYT
v_gene: TRBV7-2; CDR3aa: ASSRQGNQETQY
v_gene: TRBV5-1; CDR3aa: ASSPGRRSDGNTIY
v_gene: TRBV5-1; CDR3aa: ASSWPGRDNEQF
v_gene: TRBV15; CDR3aa: ATSRPGGREQF
v_gene: TRBV13; CDR3aa: ASSLFRLAVSDTQY
v_gene: TRBV5-5; CDR3aa: ASSLDGQIYGYT
v_gene: TRBV5-1; CDR3aa: ASSLGGTSGPDDEQF
v_gene: TRBV5-1; CDR3aa: ASSSTSASHEQY
v_gene: TRBV27; CDR3aa: ASSPSKGGRYTQY
v_gene: TRBV7-2; CDR3aa: ASSYSRGQGTDTQY
v_gene: TRBV6-5; CDR3aa: ASSFGRLDTEAF
v_gene: TRBV10-3; CDR3aa: AISDGAGDSNQPQH
v_gene: TRBV5-1; CDR3aa: ASSSPRAGSQETQY